Below are 25 T cell receptor beta chains sequenced from a single sample in a study of radiation and T cells in renal cell carcinoma. Time point described: baseline pretreatment blood. The treatment here: 15 Gy SBRT to primary tumor, nephrectomy 4 weeks later. Sequencing was performed with immunoSEQ multiplex PCR; in TCRdb, only in-frame clones are kept and a portion is missing. The table has about 130,000 clones, nearly 90% seen once. The sequences come from blood, collected from a patient whose treatment included radiotherapy and nephrectomy. Receptors were obtained from a woman in her forties or fifties with renal cell carcinoma.

The chain is built from TRBV5-1 and TRBJ2-1, with TRBD2 identical over 8 bases. V was clipped by 0 bases and J by 6 bases; unmatched bases: 5. The CDR3 length is 15 residues. Germline V lookup: CDR1 SGHRS, CDR2 YFSETQ. CDR3 sequence: CASSLGSGDPNEQFF. As DNA, the CDR3 is TGCGCCAGCAGCTTGGGTAGCGGGGACCCCAATGAGCAGTTCTTC.

The rearrangement links TRBV15 to TRBJ1-1; D possibly corresponds to TRBD1 (5 bases). Germline CDR1 reads LNHNV; CDR2 reads YYDKDF (reference sequence). Trimming removed 3 bases at V and 1 base at J, with 12 bases between. CDR3 length: 15 residues. CDR3 residues: CATSRGDTGNTEAFF. DNA of the CDR3: TGTGCCACCAGCAGGGGGGATACAGGGAACACTGAAGCTTTCTTT.

The chain uses TRBV10-2 and TRBJ1-2; 9 bases align to TRBD1. V was clipped by 9 bases and J by 6 bases; unmatched bases: 11. Germline V CDR1 and CDR2: WSHSY, SAAADI. This CDR3 is 14 amino acids long. The CDR3 nucleotides are TGCGCCAGTAGTCTTCAACAGGGGGCCGATGGCTACACCTTC. This gives the protein CASSLQQGADGYTF.

This chain uses TRBV19 with TRBJ2-6; the D is unclear. Germline lookup yields CDR1 LNHDA and CDR2 SQIVND (reference sequence). The V and J ends lost 9 bases and 0 bases respectively, with 9 bases between them. This CDR3 region has 14 residues. The CDR3, as DNA: TGTGCCAGCCGGGTTTTCTCTGGGGCCAACGTCCTGACTTTC. Its protein product is CASRVFSGANVLTF.

Notes on this clone: Different DNA sequences within this sample yield the same CDR3. The chain couples TRBV7-9 to TRBJ2-7; perhaps TRBD2 as D (5 bases). This CDR3 has 11 amino acids. CDR1 is SEHNR, CDR2 FQNEAQ, per germline (reference sequence). V gave up 9 bases and J gave up 3 bases, with 9 bases separating them. CDR3 sequence: CASSVGYEQYF. The CDR3 coding sequence is TGTGCCAGTAGCGTCGGCTACGAGCAGTACTTC.

The V and J genes are TRBV11-2 and TRBJ2-3, with 10 bases that match TRBD2. Germline assignment: CDR1 SGHAT and CDR2 FQNNGV. The CDR3 runs to 17 residues. The junction had 11 bases not matched to a gene; V was cut back by 2 bases and J by 6 bases. CDR3 loop: CASSLMVASGGADTQYF. DNA for the CDR3: TGTGCCAGCAGCTTAATGGTGGCTAGCGGGGGTGCCGATACGCAGTATTTT.

The chain recombines TRBV5-6 with TRBJ2-7; possibly TRBD1 for D (6 bases). Germline CDR1 reads SGHDT; CDR2 reads YYEEEE. Trimming cost V 3 bases and J 4 bases, with 11 bases left between them. CDR3 length: 13 residues. The DNA for the CDR3 is TGTGCCAGCAGCTCCATCGACAGGTACGAGCAGTACTTC. Protein product: CASSSIDRYEQYF.

The chain is built from TRBV7-2 and TRBJ2-6, with D possibly matching TRBD1 (6 bases). V was clipped by 5 bases and J by 1 base, with 15 bases between them. Germline CDR1 reads SGHTA; CDR2 reads FQGNSA. This CDR3 is 17 amino acids long. The CDR3 DNA reads as TGTGCCAGCAGCAAAAACCCCAGGGGTTCTGGGGCCAACGTCCTGACTTTC. Its translation is CASSKNPRGSGANVLTF.

This sequence joins TRBV4-3 and TRBJ2-5, with 11 bases fitting TRBD2. The CDR3 runs to 17 residues. The V and J ends lost 0 bases and 7 bases, in that order; junction bases with no gene match: 10. From germline, CDR1 is LGHNA and CDR2 YSLEER. CDR3 protein: CASSQDITSGGRGTQYF. The CDR3 region has the DNA TGCGCCAGCAGCCAAGATATCACTAGCGGGGGCCGGGGGACCCAGTACTTC.

The rearrangement uses TRBV9 and TRBJ1-5; D remains ambiguous. Per germline, CDR1 SGDLS and CDR2 YYNGEE. CDR3 length equals 14 residues. Trimming took off 0 bases at V and 1 base at J, with 5 bases between the two ends. The CDR3 region is CASSVGQSNQPQHF. In DNA form, the CDR3 reads TGTGCCAGCAGCGTAGGACAAAGCAATCAGCCCCAGCATTTT.

This chain links TRBV19 with TRBJ1-2; D uncertain. Germline lookup yields CDR1 LNHDA and CDR2 SQIVND (reference sequence). V was clipped by 5 bases and J by 0 bases, with 7 bases between them. The CDR3 spans 13 residues. This chain's CDR3 is CASSRQANYGYTF. CDR3 nucleotide sequence: TGTGCCAGTAGTCGACAAGCTAACTATGGCTACACCTTC.

The V gene is TRBV5-1, the J gene TRBJ2-7; D gene uncertain. The V gene lost 1 base and the J gene lost 6 bases, with 17 bases spanning the gap. The CDR3 sequence is 15 residues long. Germline-derived CDR1 and CDR2 are SGHRS and YFSETQ. The CDR3 sequence: CASSLSGVTKSEQYF. CDR3 bases: TGCGCCAGCAGCTTGTCAGGAGTCACAAAATCCGAGCAGTACTTC. Complete variable domain (other parts from reference TRBV5-1 and TRBJ2-7): KAGVTQTPRYLIKTRGQQVTLSCSPISGHRSVSWYQQTPGQGLQFLFEYFSETQRNKGNFPGRFSGRQFSNSRSEMNVSTLELGDSALYLCASSLSGVTKSEQYFGPGTRLTVT.

This rearrangement joins TRBV5-1 to TRBJ2-3; 10 bases are shared with TRBD1. Germline-derived CDR1 and CDR2 are SGHRS and YFSETQ. The CDR3 length is 15 residues. V was clipped by 2 bases and J by 4 bases; unmatched bases: 4. CDR3 bases: TGCGCCAGCAGCTTCCGGGGGACAGGGGCAGATACGCAGTATTTT. Residues: CASSFRGTGADTQYF.

The V call is TRBV6-1, the J call TRBJ2-7; tentatively, D is TRBD1 or TRBD2 (5 bases each). Germline lookup yields CDR1 MNHNS and CDR2 SASEGT. There are 14 residues in the CDR3. The ends were cut back, 4 bases at V and 4 bases at J, with 14 bases in the middle. CDR3 sequence: CASSAPGRMYEQYF. The DNA of the CDR3 is TGTGCCAGCAGTGCTCCGGGACGTATGTACGAGCAGTACTTC.

This clone was counted a single time. The gene calls are TRBV29-1 and TRBJ2-5; TRBD1 or TRBD2 may be the D gene (7 bases each). V dropped 4 bases and J dropped 2 bases, with 14 bases sitting between them. Per germline, CDR1 SQVTM and CDR2 ANQGSEA. This CDR3 region has 14 residues. CDR3 in amino acids: CSVVRGGRQETQYF. The CDR3 coding sequence is TGCAGCGTTGTCAGGGGGGGGCGGCAAGAGACCCAGTACTTC.

The V gene is TRBV6-1, the J gene TRBJ1-1, with a weak D call TRBD1 (5 bases). This CDR3 region has 14 residues. Germline CDR1 is MNHNS and CDR2 is SASEGT. V was cut by 4 bases and J by 8 bases, with 17 bases left in between. The DNA of the CDR3 is TGTGCCAGCAGTGGGGTTCGGGGCACGTGGGAAGCTTTCTTT. Translating it yields CASSGVRGTWEAFF.

This rearrangement joins TRBV18 to TRBJ1-3; D gene uncertain. The CDR3 consists of 16 residues. Germline V gives CDR1 KGHSH, CDR2 LQKENI. V shed 3 bases and J shed 1 base, with 13 bases lying between them. The CDR3 reads CASSPVTVTSGNTIYF. The CDR3 DNA reads as TGTGCCAGCTCACCGGTGACTGTTACTTCTGGAAACACCATATATTTT.

The chain carries TRBV5-4 and TRBJ2-6; D is possibly TRBD1 (5 bases). Germline values: CDR1 SGHNT, CDR2 YYREEE (reference sequence). V lost 4 bases to trimming and J lost 4 bases, with 12 bases between them. The CDR3 sequence is 15 residues long. CDR3 DNA: TGTGCCAGCAGCCTAGGGGCTTCCGGGGCCAACGTCCTGACTTTC. It yields the protein CASSLGASGANVLTF.

The chain combines TRBV19 with TRBJ1-1, with 8 positions matching TRBD1. Trimming took 5 bases from V and 2 from J; bases not matched to a gene: 7. The CDR3 sequence is 15 residues long. Germline values: CDR1 LNHDA, CDR2 SQIVND (reference sequence). In DNA form, the CDR3 reads TGTGCCAGTAGTCAACAGGGGGGACTAAACACTGAAGCTTTCTTT. This gives the protein CASSQQGGLNTEAFF.

This clone was picked up a small number of times. CDR3 nucleotide sequence: TGTGCCAGTAGTCTACAACAGGGGTTAGCAAATGAAAAACTGTTTTTT. This encodes CASSLQQGLANEKLFF. The chain carries TRBV19 and TRBJ1-4; 7 nucleotides agree with TRBD1. The CDR3 sequence is 16 residues long. The germline gives CDR1 LNHDA, CDR2 SQIVND (reference sequence). The trim removed 5 bases at V and 5 bases at J, leaving 11 bases unmatched.

The chain joins TRBV7-9 to TRBJ2-5, with D perhaps TRBD2 (5 bases). CDR1 and CDR2 from the germline V gene are SEHNR and FQNEAQ (reference sequence). The CDR3 consists of 11 residues. V lost 7 bases to trimming and J lost 10 bases, with 13 bases between them. For the CDR3, the DNA is TGTGCCAGCACCGATGCTCGGGACCAGTACTTC. It encodes CASTDARDQYF.

The chain employs TRBV11-2 and TRBJ2-5; TRBD1 aligns across 9 bases. This CDR3 is 15 amino acids long. The V and J ends lost 5 bases and 2 bases, in that order; junction bases with no gene match: 6. From germline, CDR1 is SGHAT and CDR2 FQNNGV. CDR3 DNA sequence: TGTGCCAGCAGCGCGGACAGGGGCCTACAAGAGACCCAGTACTTC. Protein product: CASSADRGLQETQYF.

This chain joins TRBV15 and TRBJ1-4; D possibly corresponds to TRBD1 (5 bases). The CDR3 spans 14 residues. In germline, CDR1 is LNHNV, CDR2 YYDKDF (reference sequence). Deletions cut 4 bases from V and 4 bases from J, with 10 bases between. The DNA for the CDR3 is TGTGCCACCAGCATACAGGTGAATAATGAAAAACTGTTTTTT. This gives the protein CATSIQVNNEKLFF.

V and J are TRBV6-1 and TRBJ2-7, with unresolved D. The CDR3 spans 14 residues. Between the trimmed V and J ends, which lost 6 bases and 0 bases, there was a span of 12 bases. Germline values: CDR1 MNHNS, CDR2 SASEGT. This chain's CDR3 is CASSLEFDSYEQYF. The CDR3 nucleotides are TGTGCCAGCAGCCTAGAATTTGACTCCTACGAGCAGTACTTC.

The chain combines TRBV11-2 with TRBJ1-2; a weak D match, TRBD1 (5 bases). The CDR3 is 13 residues long. Germline V gene sequence: CDR1 SGHAT, CDR2 FQNNGV. V was trimmed by 5 bases and J by 4 bases, leaving 11 bases between them. The CDR3 region is CASSPSGTYGYTF. In DNA, the CDR3 is TGTGCCAGCAGCCCCTCGGGGACCTATGGCTACACCTTC.